The clone carrying this T cell receptor beta chain was counted once. This specimen belongs to a study of Ad26.COV2.S vaccination and SARS-CoV-2 variants. The overall study: In the COV1001 trial, the donor was in the Ad26.COV2.S arm.

Treatment in this sample: roughly 19 received Ad26.COV2.S at low or high dose, single or two shots; 5 received placebo; per-sample allocation not given. Material that was analyzed had been drawn on day 63 after the first vaccine or placebo injection. Donation came from an adult in Boston who was aged 18-55 years. An Ad26 vector expressing Wuhan-strain SARS-CoV-2 spike served as the vaccine. Here immunoSEQ multiplex PCR was the method, and the copy in TCRdb shows in-frame clones only, minus some. The table has about 480,000 clones, around 90% seen once. Germline values: CDR1 SGHRS, CDR2 YFSETQ. Germline trimming cut 5 bases from V and 8 bases from J; bases unmatched to any gene: 4. The CDR3 runs to 12 residues.

This TCR came from a person aged 18-60 years who received the Ad26.COV2.S COVID-19 vaccine or a placebo. The chain recombines TRBV5-1 with TRBJ1-2, with TRBD1 identical over 9 bases. The specimen was peripheral blood, collected in a trial of Ad26.COV2.S vaccine versus placebo. The DNA for the CDR3 is TGCGCCAGCAGTCGGGACAGGGACGGCTACACCTTC. Protein product: CASSRDRDGYTF.